The 18 T cell receptor beta chains presented below share a single source sample, sequenced in a study of cytomegalovirus exposure and HLA in healthy donors. With 60 Vbeta and 13 Jbeta primers, the PCR was carried out. Measured with immunoSEQ multiplex PCR; TCRdb has only the in-frame clones, and not every one. There are some 200,000 clones in the sample; almost 70% occur only once, and approximately 2.5% lies in the top ten. The source material was PBMCs. These receptors came from a man aged 35 to 55 in good health and CMV-seropositive.

This chain connects TRBV10-1 to TRBJ1-2; D is ambiguous. Germline V CDR1 and CDR2: WNHNN, SYGVQD (reference sequence). V was shortened by 3 bases and J by 2 bases, with 16 bases between the two germline ends. The CDR3 totals 16 residues. The CDR3 region is CASSDGNDAGNYGYTF. The DNA of the CDR3 is TGCGCCAGCAGTGATGGAAACGATGCAGGAAACTATGGCTACACCTTC.

The rearrangement uses TRBV27 and TRBJ1-6, with D possibly being TRBD1 (5 bases). The germline V gene encodes CDR1 MNHEY and CDR2 SMNVEV (reference sequence). Trimming took off 2 bases at V and 8 bases at J, with 7 bases between the two ends. The CDR3 loop spans 13 amino acids. The CDR3 loop reads CASSLRGDSPLHF. CDR3 DNA: TGTGCCAGCAGTTTACGGGGGGATTCACCCCTCCACTTT.

The table lists this clone with a count of one. V and J are TRBV6-5 and TRBJ1-5; D remains ambiguous. Trimming stripped 0 bases from V and 2 bases from J, with 5 bases between. This CDR3 contains 14 residues. Looked up from germline, CDR1 is MNHEY and CDR2 is SVGAGI. The CDR3 DNA is TGTGCCAGCAGTTACTCCCAGGGCAATCAGCCCCAGCATTTT. It codes for CASSYSQGNQPQHF.

This clone occurred a few times. The chain uses TRBV4-2 and TRBJ1-2; tentative D call: TRBD1 (5 bases). The CDR3 contains 15 residues. CDR1 and CDR2 (germline): LGHNA, YNFKEQ. Trimming stripped 0 bases from V and 8 bases from J, with 16 bases between. CDR3 loop: CASSQDEQDIGGYTF. The DNA of the CDR3 is TGTGCCAGCAGCCAAGATGAGCAGGACATAGGCGGCTACACCTTC.

The rearrangement joins TRBV10-3 to TRBJ2-1; D unclear. The CDR3 has 11 residues. The germline gives CDR1 ENHRY, CDR2 SYGVKD. Trimming took off 10 bases at V and 7 bases at J, with 11 bases between the two ends. CDR3 bases: TGTGCCACCGCCCGTGAGAATGAGCAGTTCTTC. Amino acids: CATARENEQFF.

J is TRBJ1-2 and V is TRBV5-1, with 7 bases lining up with TRBD1. Trimming took 4 bases from V and 2 from J; bases not matched to a gene: 2. This CDR3 is built from 13 residues. CDR1 and CDR2 from the germline V gene are SGHRS and YFSETQ. The CDR3 DNA reads as TGCGCCAGCAGCCGGGGACAGAACTATGGCTACACCTTC. It yields the protein CASSRGQNYGYTF.

This chain links TRBV5-1 with TRBJ1-2; 8 bases are a match to TRBD1. CDR3 length equals 14 residues. Germline V lookup: CDR1 SGHRS, CDR2 YFSETQ. J was trimmed by 7 bases and V by 4 bases; bases with no gene match: 9. The chain's CDR3 is CASSPTGEQGGYTF. DNA for the CDR3: TGCGCCAGCAGCCCGACAGGGGAACAAGGTGGCTACACCTTC.

This clone was recorded a few times. V usage is TRBV4-3 and J usage is TRBJ2-7; 9 nucleotides match TRBD2. V was clipped by 0 bases and J by 2 bases; unmatched bases: 8. The CDR3 is made up of 17 amino acids. The germline V gene encodes CDR1 LGHNA and CDR2 YSLEER. CDR3 bases: TGCGCCAGCAGCCAAGATCGTATTGGCGGGGGGGCCTACGAGCAGTACTTC. Protein product: CASSQDRIGGGAYEQYF.

The chain recombines TRBV7-8 with TRBJ1-5; 11 bases fit TRBD1. This CDR3 region has 15 residues. Germline lookup yields CDR1 SGHVS and CDR2 FQNEAQ. The junction had 7 bases not matched to a gene; V was cut back by 6 bases and J by 6 bases. CDR3 sequence (DNA): TGTGCCAGCAGTACCGGGACAGGGGGTGTTCAGCCCCAGCATTTT. The encoded protein is CASSTGTGGVQPQHF.

The V call is TRBV27, the J call TRBJ1-2; the match to TRBD1 covers 9 bases. The CDR3 is 13 residues long. CDR1 is MNHEY, CDR2 SMNVEV, per germline (reference sequence). V shed 6 bases, J shed 6 bases, and the junction held 5 bases outside the gene matches. CDR3 in DNA: TGTGCCAGCAGGGACAGGGGCCCCCATGGCTACACCTTC. Its translation: CASRDRGPHGYTF.

This clone was seen only a few times. This sequence joins TRBV5-1 and TRBJ1-2, with 11 nucleotides matching TRBD1. V lost 3 bases to trimming and J lost 4 bases; unmatched junction nucleotides: 2. This CDR3 comprises 14 residues. Germline values: CDR1 SGHRS, CDR2 YFSETQ. CDR3 protein: CASSSGQGGYGYTF. CDR3 DNA sequence: TGCGCCAGCAGCTCGGGACAGGGGGGCTATGGCTACACCTTC.

The chain couples TRBV19 to TRBJ1-4; no clear D gene. The V and J ends lost 3 bases and 8 bases respectively, with 16 bases between them. This CDR3 has 15 amino acids. The germline gives CDR1 LNHDA, CDR2 SQIVND (reference sequence). CDR3 nucleotide sequence: TGTGCCAGTAGTATTCGGCACAGTGGATCCGAAAAACTGTTTTTT. This encodes CASSIRHSGSEKLFF. The variable domain in full, with the rest retrieved from reference TRBV19 and TRBJ1-4, is DGGITQSPKYLFRKEGQNVTLSCEQNLNHDAMYWYRQDPGQGLRLIYYSQIVNDFQKGDIAEGYSVSREKKESFPLTVTSAQKNPTAFYLCASSIRHSGSEKLFFGSGTQLSVL.

The V and J genes are TRBV5-5 and TRBJ1-6; D gene ambiguous. Germline V gene lookup returns CDR1 SGHKS and CDR2 YYEKEE (reference sequence). Trimming shortened V by 4 bases and J by 6 bases, and 11 bases separated the two germline ends. CDR3 length: 14 residues. The CDR3 coding sequence is TGTGCCAGCAGCGGACGGGGAGGTAATTCACCCCTCCACTTT. Protein product: CASSGRGGNSPLHF.

The chain recombines TRBV10-3 with TRBJ1-2; no reliable D call. Germline loops: CDR1 ENHRY, CDR2 SYGVKD. The CDR3 is 14 amino acids. V shed 0 bases and J shed 3 bases, with 8 bases lying between them. The CDR3 spells CAISESSRYYGYTF. CDR3 sequence (DNA): TGTGCCATCAGTGAGTCTTCACGGTACTATGGCTACACCTTC.

The rearrangement uses TRBV2 and TRBJ2-1; 13 nucleotides match TRBD2. CDR3 length equals 13 residues. CDR1 and CDR2 from the germline V gene are SNHLY and FYNNEI. The V segment lost 7 bases and the J segment 9 bases; nucleotides outside the gene matches: 3. The CDR3 DNA follows: TGTGCCAGCATTAGACTAGCGGGGGGTGAGCAGTTCTTC. This translates into CASIRLAGGEQFF.

The chain combines TRBV12-5 with TRBJ2-5; no clear D. Trimming stripped 8 bases from V and 7 bases from J, with 14 bases between. The germline V gene has CDR1 LGHNT and CDR2 FRNRAP. This CDR3 comprises 12 residues. This CDR3 reads CASRGTIGTQYF. Written as DNA, the CDR3 is TGTGCTAGTCGAGGTACTATAGGGACCCAGTACTTC.

The J gene is TRBJ2-3, the V gene TRBV20-1, with no clear D. Trimming removed 3 bases at V and 4 bases at J, with 5 bases between. CDR3 length equals 11 residues. Germline-derived CDR1 and CDR2 are DFQATT and SNEGSKA (reference sequence). DNA for the CDR3: TGCAGTGCTAGGACATCAGATACGCAGTATTTT. This codes for CSARTSDTQYF.

The chain employs TRBV6-6 and TRBJ1-4; D is possibly TRBD1 (5 bases). Trimming removed 4 bases at V and 8 bases at J, with 17 bases between. CDR3 length: 15 amino acids. Looked up from germline, CDR1 is MNHNY and CDR2 is SVGAGI (reference sequence). The CDR3 reads CASSSSSKGWEKLFF. The CDR3, as DNA: TGTGCCAGCAGTTCCTCCAGCAAGGGGTGGGAAAAACTGTTTTTT.